The T cell receptor beta chain under discussion was sequenced for a study of T cell responses to AZD1222 COVID-19 vaccine. The study's findings and limits: Females made up more of the donors, who were largely white British, and clonal diversity may have come out too low.

In regard to this clone: The antigen is undetermined.

In germline, CDR1 is SNHLY, CDR2 FYNNEI. This CDR3 has 15 residues. Trimming took off 3 bases at V and 0 bases at J, with 8 bases between the two ends. The method was immunoSEQ multiplex PCR; TCRdb's version includes in-frame clones alone and lacks a portion of them. This sample has roughly 140,000 clones; about 91% occur once, and the top ten carry nearly 3.5%. The V gene is TRBV2, the J gene TRBJ2-2; maybe TRBD2 (5 bases). The sample here was peripheral blood, taken on day 0 of AZD1222 vaccination. The origin of this receptor is an adult in good health. This CDR3 reads CASSEAGPNTGELFF. The CDR3 nucleotides read TGTGCCAGCAGTGAGGCGGGTCCGAACACCGGGGAGCTGTTTTTT.